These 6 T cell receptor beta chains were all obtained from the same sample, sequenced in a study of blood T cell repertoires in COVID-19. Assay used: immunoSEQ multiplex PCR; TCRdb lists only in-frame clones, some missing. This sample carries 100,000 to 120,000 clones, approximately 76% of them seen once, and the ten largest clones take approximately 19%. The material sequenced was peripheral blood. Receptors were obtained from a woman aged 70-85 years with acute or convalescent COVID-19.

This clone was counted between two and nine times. As DNA, the CDR3 is TGTGCCAGCAGCTTGTCGCGGGTCGTAGGCAATCAGCCCCAGCATTTT. It is translated as CASSLSRVVGNQPQHF. The rearrangement uses TRBV5-8 and TRBJ1-5, with unresolved D. The germline V gene has CDR1 SGHTS and CDR2 YDEGEE. The CDR3 is made up of 16 amino acids. Trimming pared 1 base from V and 2 bases from J, leaving 13 bases between. Full variable domain (missing parts from reference TRBV5-8 and TRBJ1-5): EAGVTQSPTHLIKTRGQQATLRCSPISGHTSVYWYQQALGLGLQFLLWYDEGEERNRGNFPPRFSGRQFPNYSSELNVNALELEDSALYLCASSLSRVVGNQPQHFGDGTRLSIL.

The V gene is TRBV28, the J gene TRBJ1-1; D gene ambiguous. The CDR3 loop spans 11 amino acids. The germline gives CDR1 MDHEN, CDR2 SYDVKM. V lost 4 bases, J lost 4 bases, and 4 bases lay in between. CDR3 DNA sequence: TGTGCCAGCAGTTACATCACTGAAGCTTTCTTT. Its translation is CASSYITEAFF. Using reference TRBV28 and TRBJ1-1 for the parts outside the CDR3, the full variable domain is DVKVTQSSRYLVKRTGEKVFLECVQDMDHENMFWYRQDPGLGLRLIYFSYDVKMKEKGDIPEGYSVSREKKERFSLILESASTNQTSMYLCASSYITEAFFGQGTRLTVV.

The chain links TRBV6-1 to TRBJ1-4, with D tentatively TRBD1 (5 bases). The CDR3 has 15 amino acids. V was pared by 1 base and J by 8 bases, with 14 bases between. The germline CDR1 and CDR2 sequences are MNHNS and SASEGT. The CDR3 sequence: CASSEGGNYGEKLFF. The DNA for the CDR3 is TGTGCCAGCAGTGAAGGGGGCAACTACGGCGAAAAACTGTTTTTT.

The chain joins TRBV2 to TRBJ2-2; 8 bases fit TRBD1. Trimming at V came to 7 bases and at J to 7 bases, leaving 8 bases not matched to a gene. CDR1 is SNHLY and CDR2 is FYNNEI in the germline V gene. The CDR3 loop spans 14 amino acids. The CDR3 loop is CASNGQGLGGELFF. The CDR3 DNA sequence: TGTGCCAGCAACGGACAGGGCCTCGGCGGGGAGCTGTTTTTT.

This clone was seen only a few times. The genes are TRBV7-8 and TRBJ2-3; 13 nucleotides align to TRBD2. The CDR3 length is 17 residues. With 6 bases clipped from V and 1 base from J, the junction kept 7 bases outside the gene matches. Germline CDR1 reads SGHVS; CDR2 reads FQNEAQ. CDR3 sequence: CASRDPGTSGGTDTQYF. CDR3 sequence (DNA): TGTGCCAGCAGGGATCCCGGGACTAGCGGGGGCACAGATACGCAGTATTTT.

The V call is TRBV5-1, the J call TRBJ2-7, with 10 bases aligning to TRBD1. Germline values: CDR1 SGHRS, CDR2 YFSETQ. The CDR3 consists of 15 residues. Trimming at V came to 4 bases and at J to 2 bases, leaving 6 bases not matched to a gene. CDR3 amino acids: CASSQRTGGAYEQYF. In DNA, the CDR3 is TGCGCCAGCAGCCAACGGACAGGGGGGGCCTACGAGCAGTACTTC. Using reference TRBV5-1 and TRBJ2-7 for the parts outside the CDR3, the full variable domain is KAGVTQTPRYLIKTRGQQVTLSCSPISGHRSVSWYQQTPGQGLQFLFEYFSETQRNKGNFPGRFSGRQFSNSRSEMNVSTLELGDSALYLCASSQRTGGAYEQYFGPGTRLTVT.